This T cell receptor beta chain was captured by sequencing in a study of T-cell memory formation after mild COVID-19. The CDR3 is 14 residues long. Germline CDR1 reads MDHEN; CDR2 reads SYDVKM. The germline V and J ends were trimmed by 6 bases and 7 bases, with 15 bases remaining between them. MiXCR was run by TCRdb on the 5' RACE reads, yielding one entry per CDR3 protein. The sample holds under 250,000 distinct CDR3 sequences, around 26% seen once. The gene calls are TRBV28 and TRBJ2-2; D is perhaps TRBD1 (6 bases). The receptor's source is an adult woman who had mild COVID-19 (a few samples of this study predate the infection). Cell type and time point are not known. Sequenced material: PBMCs or a T cell subset sorted from them (not recorded which). Written as DNA, the CDR3 is TGTGCCAGCAGCCTGCGGACAGCTAGCGGGGAGCTGTTTTTT. Its translation is CASSLRTASGELFF.